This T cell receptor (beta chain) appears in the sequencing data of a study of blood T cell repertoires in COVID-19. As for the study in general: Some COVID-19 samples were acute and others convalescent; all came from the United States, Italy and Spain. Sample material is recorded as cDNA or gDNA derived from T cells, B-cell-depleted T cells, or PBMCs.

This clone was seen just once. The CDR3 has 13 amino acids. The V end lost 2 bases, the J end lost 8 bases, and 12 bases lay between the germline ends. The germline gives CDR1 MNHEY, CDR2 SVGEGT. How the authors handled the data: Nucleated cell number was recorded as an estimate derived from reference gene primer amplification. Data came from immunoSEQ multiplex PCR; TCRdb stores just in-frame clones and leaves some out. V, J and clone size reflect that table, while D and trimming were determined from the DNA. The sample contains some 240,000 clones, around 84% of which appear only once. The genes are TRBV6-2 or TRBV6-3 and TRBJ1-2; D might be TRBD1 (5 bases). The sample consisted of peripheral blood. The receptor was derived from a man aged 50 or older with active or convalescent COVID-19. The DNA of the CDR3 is TGTGCCAGCAGTTACGGCAGGGCGCGAGGCTACACCTTC. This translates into CASSYGRARGYTF.